Shown below are 32 T cell receptor beta chains from a single sample sequenced in a study of T cells in Graves' hyperthyroidism and ophthalmopathy. RNA transcripts yielded amplified TCR beta CDR3 regions. A first-round RT-PCR of the TCR CDR3 used the HTBI primer set. TCRdb processed the multiplex PCR reads anew with MiXCR; each CDR3 protein has one entry. The sample contains under 350,000 distinct CDR3 sequences, over 20% of which appear only once. Sequenced material: blood. The receptor source for this set is a woman aged 45-65 years with Graves' hyperthyroidism.

This clonotype was counted only a few times. CDR3 bases: TGTGCCAGCACCCCCAGAAGGGCCAATGAGCAGTTCTTC. It translates to CASTPRRANEQFF. The genes are TRBV12-3 or TRBV12-4 and TRBJ2-1, with D unresolved. With 7 bases removed from V and 6 bases from J, the gap between germline ends came to 13 bases. The CDR3 has 13 amino acids.

The CDR3 loop is CASSLGLASTGELFF. As DNA, the CDR3 is TGCGCCAGCAGCTTGGGTTTAGCGTCTACCGGGGAGCTGTTTTTT. The genes are TRBV5-1 and TRBJ2-2; possible D gene TRBD2, 5 bases. The V and J ends lost 0 bases and 5 bases respectively, with 11 bases between them. CDR1 is SGHRS and CDR2 is YFSETQ in the germline V gene. The CDR3 has 15 amino acids.

In its sample, this clonotype was seen many times. The chain couples TRBV28 to TRBJ2-7, with D tentatively TRBD1 (5 bases). Germline V gives CDR1 MDHEN, CDR2 SYDVKM. V shed 6 bases and J shed 3 bases, with 9 bases lying between them. The CDR3 spans 12 residues. CDR3 nucleotides: TGTGCCAGCAGCTACAGGTTCTACGAGCAGTACTTC. This encodes CASSYRFYEQYF.

Ten or more counts support this clonotype. The chain recombines TRBV7-4 with TRBJ2-1; no clear D gene. In germline, CDR1 is SGHVT, CDR2 SQSDAQ. Deletions cut 3 bases from V and 0 bases from J, with 12 bases between. The CDR3 covers 16 residues. CDR3 residues: CASSFLQKHSYNEQFF. CDR3 DNA: TGTGCCAGCAGCTTTTTACAGAAACACTCCTACAATGAGCAGTTCTTC. Using reference TRBV7-4 and TRBJ2-1 for the parts outside the CDR3, the full variable domain is GAGVSQSPRYKVAKRGRDVALRCDSISGHVTLYWYRQTLGQGSEVLTYSQSDAQRDKSGRPSGRFSAERPERSVSTLKIQRTEQGDSAVYLCASSFLQKHSYNEQFFGPGTRLTVL.

The chain has TRBV5-6 and TRBJ2-4; 8 bases line up with TRBD1. The junction had 4 bases not matched to a gene; V was cut back by 3 bases and J by 8 bases. Germline values: CDR1 SGHDT, CDR2 YYEEEE. CDR3 length equals 13 residues. The CDR3 protein is CASSSTGGYIQYF. CDR3 in DNA: TGTGCCAGCAGCTCCACAGGGGGATACATTCAGTACTTC.

This clonotype has more than one count but fewer than ten. CDR3 nucleotides: TGTGCCAGCAGCTTGGGACAGCTATTTGGAGAGACCCAGTACTTC. This sequence encodes CASSLGQLFGETQYF. The rearrangement uses TRBV5-6 and TRBJ2-5; D may be TRBD1 (5 bases). This CDR3 region has 15 residues. The germline CDR1 and CDR2 sequences are SGHDT and YYEEEE. V shed 0 bases and J shed 4 bases, with 13 bases lying between them.

The chain carries TRBV7-9 and TRBJ1-1; TRBD1 is a possible D gene (6 bases). The CDR3 has 16 residues. Germline V gene data show CDR1 as SEHNR and CDR2 as FQNEAQ (reference sequence). V lost 2 bases and J lost 1, with 14 bases in between. CDR3 sequence reads: CASSLRGRGGNTEAFF. CDR3 DNA: TGTGCCAGCAGCTTACGAGGCAGGGGCGGGAACACTGAAGCTTTCTTT.

The chain has TRBV6-1 and TRBJ2-2, with D maybe TRBD2 (6 bases). The CDR3 runs to 15 residues. Germline lookup yields CDR1 MNHNS and CDR2 SASEGT. Trimming cost V 7 bases and J 1 base, with 13 bases left between them. CDR3 in DNA: TGTGCCAGCACCCGCCGGCGGGGGAACACCGGGGAGCTGTTTTTT. Amino acid sequence: CASTRRRGNTGELFF.

This clonotype was detected only a few times. The gene calls are TRBV7-9 and TRBJ2-7; a possible D gene is TRBD2 (6 bases). Trimming left V 1 base short and J 2 bases short, with 9 bases between. The CDR3 runs to 14 residues. Germline V gene lookup returns CDR1 SEHNR and CDR2 FQNEAQ (reference sequence). DNA for the CDR3: TGTGCCAGCAGCTTAGTAGCGGCTCCCTACGAGCAGTACTTC. It is translated as CASSLVAAPYEQYF.

This clonotype has ten or more counts. V gene TRBV3-1 combines with J gene TRBJ2-7; D not certain. Trimming left V 1 base short and J 4 bases short, with 14 bases between. CDR3 length: 15 amino acids. Germline values: CDR1 LGHDT, CDR2 YNNKEL (reference sequence). This chain's CDR3 is CASSQAPGELYEQYF. The CDR3 DNA reads TGTGCCAGCAGCCAAGCCCCTGGAGAGTTATACGAGCAGTACTTC.

V and J are TRBV5-1 and TRBJ2-1, with 8 bases lining up with TRBD2. CDR1 and CDR2 (germline): SGHRS, YFSETQ. V was clipped by 7 bases and J by 6 bases; unmatched bases: 9. The CDR3 covers 14 residues. The CDR3 spells CASSSTSGGNEQFF. DNA for the CDR3: TGCGCCAGCTCTTCCACTAGCGGCGGCAATGAGCAGTTCTTC.

This chain joins TRBV28 and TRBJ1-1; 8 bases agree with TRBD1. V shed 5 bases, J shed 1 base, and the junction held 6 bases outside the gene matches. Germline CDR1 reads MDHEN; CDR2 reads SYDVKM. The CDR3 runs 15 residues. This chain's CDR3 is CASSAAGTGNTEAFF. The CDR3 DNA reads as TGTGCCAGCAGTGCGGCCGGGACAGGGAACACTGAAGCTTTCTTT.

This clonotype was seen many times. This sequence joins TRBV11-2 and TRBJ1-1; D unresolved. The CDR3 totals 15 residues. Germline CDR1 is SGHAT and CDR2 is FQNNGV. V lost 1 base, J lost 5 bases, and 14 bases lay in between. In nucleotides, the CDR3 is TGTGCCAGCAGCTTAGCCCCCCGGGTGCGGACTGAAGCTTTCTTT. It specifies CASSLAPRVRTEAFF.

A remark on this clonotype: A much larger clone differs from this one at a single base, so this may be a read error. The gene calls are TRBV6-2 or TRBV6-3 and TRBJ1-6; D is unresolved. This CDR3 spans 13 amino acids. Germline-derived CDR1 and CDR2 are MNHEY and SVGEGT. CDR3 sequence (DNA): TGTGCCAGCAGTGGCAATTATAATTCACCCCCCCACTTT. Protein product: CASSGNYNSPPHF.

The chain joins TRBV19 to TRBJ2-5; D is uncertain. The germline gives CDR1 LNHDA, CDR2 SQIVND (reference sequence). The CDR3 length is 9 residues. With 8 bases removed from V and 7 bases from J, the gap between germline ends came to 5 bases. Here the CDR3 DNA reads TGTGCCAGTTGTGGGACCCAGTACTTC. As protein: CASCGTQYF.

CDR3 bases: TGTGCCATCAGTGAAGCCGGAGATACGCAGTATTTT. As protein: CAISEAGDTQYF. This chain uses TRBV10-3 with TRBJ2-3; D is ambiguous. Trimming removed 3 bases from V and 5 bases from J, with 6 bases in between. The V gene's germline CDR1 is ENHRY and CDR2 SYGVKD. This CDR3 is 12 amino acids long.

The rearrangement joins TRBV5-8 to TRBJ2-5; D may be TRBD1 or TRBD2 (7 bases each). The germline CDR1 and CDR2 sequences are SGHTS and YDEGEE. The V end was cut by 3 bases, the J end by 3 bases, with 15 bases between. The CDR3 is 15 amino acids. The CDR3 region is CASSSTGAGEETQYF. In DNA, the CDR3 is TGTGCCAGCAGCTCCACAGGGGCGGGGGAAGAGACCCAGTACTTC.

This clonotype was observed many times. V and J are TRBV5-1 and TRBJ1-5; no reliable D call. Trimming took 4 bases from V and 2 from J, leaving 22 bases between them. The CDR3 covers 18 residues. Germline CDR1 and CDR2: SGHRS and YFSETQ. The CDR3 bases are TGCGCCAGCAGCATCGGGCCCCAACAACGGTCGGGCAATCAGCCCCAGCATTTT. Protein sequence: CASSIGPQQRSGNQPQHF.

V usage is TRBV19 and J usage is TRBJ2-2, with D tentatively TRBD1 or TRBD2 (5 bases each). Per germline, CDR1 LNHDA and CDR2 SQIVND (reference sequence). With 5 bases removed from V and 3 bases from J, the gap between germline ends came to 10 bases. The length of the CDR3 is 14 residues. CDR3 sequence (DNA): TGTGCCAGTAGTTGGGGGAGAGACACCGGGGAGCTGTTTTTT. Translation gives CASSWGRDTGELFF.

This chain uses TRBV2 with TRBJ1-3; possibly TRBD1 for D (6 bases). V was cut by 3 bases and J by 5 bases, with 17 bases left in between. The V gene's germline CDR1 is SNHLY and CDR2 FYNNEI. This CDR3 is built from 16 residues. The CDR3 protein is CASSESLQGGRNTIYF. The DNA of the CDR3 is TGTGCCAGCAGTGAGAGCCTACAGGGAGGCAGAAACACCATATATTTT.

CDR3: CSVEMAGNEQYF. The CDR3 DNA reads TGCAGCGTTGAAATGGCAGGGAACGAGCAGTACTTC. This rearrangement joins TRBV29-1 to TRBJ2-7; maybe TRBD1 (5 bases). Trimming stripped 2 bases from V and 5 bases from J, with 10 bases between. Per germline, CDR1 SQVTM and CDR2 ANQGSEA. The CDR3 is 12 amino acids.

CDR3 sequence reads: CASSSVGGGKNTEAFF. CDR3 DNA: TGCGCCAGCAGCTCGGTCGGGGGCGGGAAGAACACTGAAGCTTTCTTT. The chain links TRBV5-1 to TRBJ1-1, with D possibly being TRBD1 (6 bases). Trimming left V 3 bases short and J 1 base short, with 16 bases between. The CDR3 is made up of 16 amino acids. The germline CDR1 and CDR2 sequences are SGHRS and YFSETQ.

V usage is TRBV29-1 and J usage is TRBJ1-1; D is perhaps TRBD1 (5 bases). Trimming removed 5 bases from V and 0 bases from J, with 13 bases in between. This CDR3 contains 14 residues. Germline V gene lookup returns CDR1 SQVTM and CDR2 ANQGSEA. CDR3 sequence: CSVRQPLMNTEAFF. The CDR3 DNA reads TGCAGCGTTAGACAGCCACTCATGAACACTGAAGCTTTCTTT. Full variable domain (missing parts from reference TRBV29-1 and TRBJ1-1): SAVISQKPSRDICQRGTSLTIQCQVDSQVTMMFWYRQQPGQSLTLIATANQGSEATYESGFVIDKFPISRPNLTFSTLTVSNMSPEDSSIYLCSVRQPLMNTEAFFGQGTRLTVV.

The V call is TRBV12-3 or TRBV12-4, the J call TRBJ2-7, with 7 bases lining up with TRBD2. Trimming took 10 bases from V and 0 from J; bases not matched to a gene: 9. The CDR3 covers 14 residues. CDR3 residues: CAISPGLPSYEQYF. The DNA for the CDR3 is TGTGCCATATCTCCGGGACTACCCTCCTACGAGCAGTACTTC.

This clonotype showed up just a few times. The CDR3 loop reads CASSSRTQGYEQYF. DNA of the CDR3: TGTGCCAGCAGCTCGAGGACACAGGGCTACGAGCAGTACTTC. The J gene is TRBJ2-7, the V gene TRBV5-4, with D possibly TRBD1 on 6 matching bases. The CDR3 extends over 14 amino acids. V lost 3 bases, J lost 3 bases, and 13 bases lay in between. From germline, CDR1 is SGHNT and CDR2 YYREEE (reference sequence).

The chain uses TRBV20-1 and TRBJ1-2, with 7 bases aligning to TRBD1. Trimming cost V 7 bases and J 5 bases; bases outside gene matches: 7. The V gene's germline CDR1 is DFQATT and CDR2 SNEGSKA (reference sequence). This CDR3 is built from 12 residues. Here the CDR3 DNA reads TGCAGTGTTCCGGGACAGCAATATGGCTACACCTTC. This codes for CSVPGQQYGYTF.

The table lists this clonotype with many counts. The V call is TRBV5-1, the J call TRBJ2-7; 7 positions agree with TRBD1. Per the germline V gene, CDR1 is SGHRS and CDR2 is YFSETQ. The CDR3 is made up of 14 amino acids. Trimming cost V 3 bases and J 5 bases; bases outside gene matches: 8. DNA of the CDR3: TGCGCCAGCAGCTGGGGACAGCAAAAAAACGAGCAGTACTTC. Its protein is CASSWGQQKNEQYF.

The table lists this clonotype with a few counts. The chain links TRBV19 to TRBJ2-7; 9 nucleotides align to TRBD1. Per germline, CDR1 LNHDA and CDR2 SQIVND (reference sequence). This CDR3 region has 15 residues. With 3 bases clipped from V and 4 bases from J, the junction kept 7 bases outside the gene matches. The CDR3 DNA sequence: TGTGCCAGTAGTATTTCCGGGACAGGGACATACGAGCAGTACTTC. Protein sequence: CASSISGTGTYEQYF.

This sequence joins TRBV19 and TRBJ2-5; D is possibly TRBD2 (6 bases). V was pared by 5 bases and J by 2 bases, with 12 bases between. The CDR3 contains 14 residues. Germline V CDR1 and CDR2: LNHDA, SQIVND (reference sequence). CDR3 bases: TGTGCCAGTAGTCCTCTAGCGCAACAAGAGACCCAGTACTTC. It yields the protein CASSPLAQQETQYF.

The V gene is TRBV12-3 or TRBV12-4, the J gene TRBJ2-1, with 9 bases lining up with TRBD1. J lost 9 bases, V lost 7 bases, and 10 bases had no gene match. The CDR3 extends over 14 amino acids. The DNA for the CDR3 is TGTGCCAGCAACGCCGGGACAGGGATAGTTGAGCAGTTCTTC. It specifies CASNAGTGIVEQFF.

Ten or more counts support this clonotype. The gene calls are TRBV5-1 and TRBJ1-1; 9 bases map to TRBD1. The CDR3 is made up of 15 amino acids. The J segment lost 1 base and the V segment lost 3 bases, leaving 4 bases of the junction unmatched. Germline V gives CDR1 SGHRS, CDR2 YFSETQ. CDR3 coding DNA: TGCGCCAGCAGCTCAATGGGACAGGGGAACACTGAAGCTTTCTTT. Its protein is CASSSMGQGNTEAFF. The whole variable domain, filled in from reference TRBV5-1 and TRBJ1-1, reads KAGVTQTPRYLIKTRGQQVTLSCSPISGHRSVSWYQQTPGQGLQFLFEYFSETQRNKGNFPGRFSGRQFSNSRSEMNVSTLELGDSALYLCASSSMGQGNTEAFFGQGTRLTVV.

This clonotype has a handful of counts. The chain joins TRBV12-5 to TRBJ2-1, with D tentatively TRBD2 (5 bases). The germline gives CDR1 LGHNT, CDR2 FRNRAP. The germline V and J ends were trimmed by 3 bases and 3 bases, with 12 bases remaining between them. The CDR3 contains 15 residues. The DNA for the CDR3 is TGTGCTAGTGGTTTTGGAAGCGGAGACTACAATGAGCAGTTCTTC. The encoded protein is CASGFGSGDYNEQFF. The entire variable domain, with the rest obtained from reference TRBV12-5 and TRBJ2-1, is as follows: DARVTQTPRHKVTEMGQEVTMRCQPILGHNTVFWYRQTMMQGLELLAYFRNRAPLDDSGMPKDRFSAEMPDATLATLKIQPSEPRDSAVYFCASGFGSGDYNEQFFGPGTRLTVL.